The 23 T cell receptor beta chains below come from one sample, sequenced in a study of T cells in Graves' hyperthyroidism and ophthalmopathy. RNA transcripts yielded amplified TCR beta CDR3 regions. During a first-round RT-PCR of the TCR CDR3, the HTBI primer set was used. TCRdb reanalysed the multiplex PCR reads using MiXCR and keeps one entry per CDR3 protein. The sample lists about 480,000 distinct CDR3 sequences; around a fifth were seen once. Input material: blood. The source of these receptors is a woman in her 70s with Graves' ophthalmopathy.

CDR3 sequence: CASSELLQGPLYNEQFF. CDR3 nucleotide sequence: TGTGCCAGCAGTGAACTCTTGCAGGGGCCCTTATACAATGAGCAGTTCTTC. The rearrangement links TRBV6-1 to TRBJ2-1; a weak D match, TRBD1 (6 bases). V lost 2 bases and J 4 bases, leaving 18 bases between the germline ends. CDR1 is MNHNS and CDR2 is SASEGT in the germline V gene. This CDR3 has 17 residues.

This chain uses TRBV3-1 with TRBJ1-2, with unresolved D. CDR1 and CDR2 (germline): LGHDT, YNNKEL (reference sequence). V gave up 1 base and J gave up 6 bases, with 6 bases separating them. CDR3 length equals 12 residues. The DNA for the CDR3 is TGTGCCAGCAGCCAAGTGGGGAATGGCTACACCTTC. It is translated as CASSQVGNGYTF.

This chain's CDR3 is CASSYPWRDQSYEQYF. CDR3 coding DNA: TGTGCCAGCAGTTACCCCTGGCGGGATCAGAGCTACGAGCAGTACTTC. The J gene is TRBJ2-7, the V gene TRBV2, with D possibly TRBD2 on 6 matching bases. The CDR3 sequence is 16 residues long. V was trimmed by 5 bases and J by 3 bases, leaving 20 bases between them. Germline V gene lookup returns CDR1 SNHLY and CDR2 FYNNEI. The entire variable domain, with the rest obtained from reference TRBV2 and TRBJ2-7, is as follows: EPEVTQTPSHQVTQMGQEVILRCVPISNHLYFYWYRQILGQKVEFLVSFYNNEISEKSEIFDDQFSVERPDGSNFTLKIRSTKLEDSAMYFCASSYPWRDQSYEQYFGPGTRLTVT.

The CDR3, as DNA: TGTGCCAGCAGTGCCAGGACCTTTAGCGGGACTGAAGCTTTCTTT. Its protein is CASSARTFSGTEAFF. The rearrangement uses TRBV6-1 and TRBJ1-1; D call uncertain. CDR3 length: 15 residues. The germline V gene encodes CDR1 MNHNS and CDR2 SASEGT. The germline V and J ends were trimmed by 4 bases and 5 bases, with 17 bases remaining between them.

CDR3 residues: CASSQVEGGPYEQYF. The CDR3 bases are TGCGCCAGCAGCCAAGTAGAGGGAGGGCCCTACGAGCAGTACTTC. The chain carries TRBV4-3 and TRBJ2-7; TRBD2 agrees at 7 bases. Unmatched junction bases numbered 5, after V lost 1 base and J lost 2 bases. From germline, CDR1 is LGHNA and CDR2 YSLEER. This CDR3 has 15 amino acids.

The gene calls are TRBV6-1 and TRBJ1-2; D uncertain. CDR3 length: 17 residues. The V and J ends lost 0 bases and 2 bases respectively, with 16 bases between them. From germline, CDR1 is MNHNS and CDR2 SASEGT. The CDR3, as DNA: TGTGCCAGCAGTGAAGCTATAGTGACCCAGGTGAACTATGGCTACACCTTC. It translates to CASSEAIVTQVNYGYTF.

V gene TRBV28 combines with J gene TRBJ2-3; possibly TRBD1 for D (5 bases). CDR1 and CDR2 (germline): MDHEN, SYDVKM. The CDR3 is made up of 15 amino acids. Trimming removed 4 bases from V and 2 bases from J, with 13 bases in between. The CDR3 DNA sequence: TGTGCCAGCAGTTCGGCAGGGCGGCACACAGATACGCAGTATTTT. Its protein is CASSSAGRHTDTQYF. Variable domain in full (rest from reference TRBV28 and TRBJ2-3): DVKVTQSSRYLVKRTGEKVFLECVQDMDHENMFWYRQDPGLGLRLIYFSYDVKMKEKGDIPEGYSVSREKKERFSLILESASTNQTSMYLCASSSAGRHTDTQYFGPGTRLTVL.

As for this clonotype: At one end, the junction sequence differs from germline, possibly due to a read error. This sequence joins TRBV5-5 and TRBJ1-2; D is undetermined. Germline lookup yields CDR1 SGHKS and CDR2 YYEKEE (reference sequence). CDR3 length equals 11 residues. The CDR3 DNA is TGCGCCAGCAAGGAGGACTATGGCTACACCTTC. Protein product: CASKEDYGYTF.

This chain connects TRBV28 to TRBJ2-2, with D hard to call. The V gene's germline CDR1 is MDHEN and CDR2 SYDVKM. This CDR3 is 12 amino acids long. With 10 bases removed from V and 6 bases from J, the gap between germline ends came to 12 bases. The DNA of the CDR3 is TGTGCCATCAGCACCCGCTCCGGGGAGCTGTTTTTT. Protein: CAISTRSGELFF.

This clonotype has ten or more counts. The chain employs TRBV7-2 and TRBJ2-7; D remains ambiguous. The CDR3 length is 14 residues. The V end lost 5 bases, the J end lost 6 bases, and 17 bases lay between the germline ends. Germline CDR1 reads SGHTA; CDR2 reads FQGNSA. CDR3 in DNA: TGTGCCAGCAGCCCTCGCCAACAGCCTGCCGAGCAGTACTTC. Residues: CASSPRQQPAEQYF.

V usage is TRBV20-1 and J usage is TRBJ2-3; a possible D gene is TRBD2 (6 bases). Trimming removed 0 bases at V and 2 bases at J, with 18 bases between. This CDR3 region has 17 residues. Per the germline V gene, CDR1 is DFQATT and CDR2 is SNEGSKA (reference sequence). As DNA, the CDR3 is TGCAGTGCTAGAGACCCATCCCGGGCGGGATCCACAGATACGCAGTATTTT. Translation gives CSARDPSRAGSTDTQYF.

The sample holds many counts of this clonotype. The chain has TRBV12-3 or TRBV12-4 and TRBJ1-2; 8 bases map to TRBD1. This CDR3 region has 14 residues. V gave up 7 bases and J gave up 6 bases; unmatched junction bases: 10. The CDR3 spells CASTLGQASHGYTF. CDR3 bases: TGTGCCAGCACTTTGGGACAGGCCTCCCATGGCTACACCTTC.

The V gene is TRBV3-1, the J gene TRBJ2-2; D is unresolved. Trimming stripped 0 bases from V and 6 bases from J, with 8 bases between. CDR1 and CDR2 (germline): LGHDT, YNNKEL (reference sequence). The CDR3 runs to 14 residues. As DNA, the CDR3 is TGTGCCAGCAGCCAAGATTCAGTCTCCGGGGAGCTGTTTTTT. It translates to CASSQDSVSGELFF. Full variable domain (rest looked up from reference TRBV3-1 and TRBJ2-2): DTAVSQTPKYLVTQMGNDKSIKCEQNLGHDTMYWYKQDSKKFLKIMFSYNNKELIINETVPNRFSPKSPDKAHLNLHINSLELGDSAVYFCASSQDSVSGELFFGEGSRLTVL.

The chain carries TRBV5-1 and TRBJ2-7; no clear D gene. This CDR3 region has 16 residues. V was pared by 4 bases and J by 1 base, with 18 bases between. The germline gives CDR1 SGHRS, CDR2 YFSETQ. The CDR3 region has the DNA TGCGCCAGCAGCATCCCCCCGGCGGAGATTTCCTACGAGCAGTACTTC. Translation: CASSIPPAEISYEQYF.

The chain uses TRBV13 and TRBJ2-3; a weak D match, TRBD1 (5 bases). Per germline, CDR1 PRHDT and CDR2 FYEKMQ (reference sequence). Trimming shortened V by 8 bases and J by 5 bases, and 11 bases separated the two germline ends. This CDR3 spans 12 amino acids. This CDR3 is CASGQERDTQYF. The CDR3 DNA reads TGTGCCAGCGGACAAGAGAGAGATACGCAGTATTTT.

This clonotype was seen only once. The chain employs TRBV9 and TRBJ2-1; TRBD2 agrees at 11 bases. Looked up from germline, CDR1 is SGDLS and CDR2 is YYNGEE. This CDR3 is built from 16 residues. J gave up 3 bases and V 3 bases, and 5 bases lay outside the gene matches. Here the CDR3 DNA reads TGTGCCAGCAGCGCCGGACTAGCGGGTAACTACAATGAGCAGTTCTTC. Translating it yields CASSAGLAGNYNEQFF.

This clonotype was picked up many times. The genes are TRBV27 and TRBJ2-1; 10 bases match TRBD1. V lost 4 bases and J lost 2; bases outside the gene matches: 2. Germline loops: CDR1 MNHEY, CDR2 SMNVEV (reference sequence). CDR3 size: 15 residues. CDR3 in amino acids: CASSSGTGAYNEQFF. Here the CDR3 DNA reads TGTGCCAGCAGTTCCGGGACAGGGGCCTACAATGAGCAGTTCTTC.

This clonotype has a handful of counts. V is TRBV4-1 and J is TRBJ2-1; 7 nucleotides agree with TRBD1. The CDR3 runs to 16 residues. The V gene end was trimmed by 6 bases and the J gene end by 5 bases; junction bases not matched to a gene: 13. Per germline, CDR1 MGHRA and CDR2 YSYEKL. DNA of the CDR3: TGCGCCAGCAGACCAGTATACAGGGGTCCCCACAATGAGCAGTTCTTC. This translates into CASRPVYRGPHNEQFF.

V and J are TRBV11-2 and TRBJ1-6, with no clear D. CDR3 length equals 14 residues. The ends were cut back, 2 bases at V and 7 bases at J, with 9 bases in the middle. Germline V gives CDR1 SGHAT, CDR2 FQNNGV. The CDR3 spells CASSLSDTNSPLHF. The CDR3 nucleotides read TGTGCCAGCAGCTTAAGTGACACAAATTCACCCCTCCACTTT.

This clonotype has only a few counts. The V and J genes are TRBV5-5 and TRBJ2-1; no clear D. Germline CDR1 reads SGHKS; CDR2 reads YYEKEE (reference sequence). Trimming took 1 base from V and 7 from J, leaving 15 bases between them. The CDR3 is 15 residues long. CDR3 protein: CASSLLSALGNEQFF. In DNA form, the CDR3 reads TGTGCCAGCAGCTTGTTGTCGGCATTGGGAAATGAGCAGTTCTTC.

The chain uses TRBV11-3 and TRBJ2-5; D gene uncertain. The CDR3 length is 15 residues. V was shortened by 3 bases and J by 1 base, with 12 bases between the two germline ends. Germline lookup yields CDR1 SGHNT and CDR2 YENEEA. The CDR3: CASSFTVYSQETQYF. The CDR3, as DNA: TGTGCCAGCAGCTTCACGGTGTACAGCCAAGAGACCCAGTACTTC.

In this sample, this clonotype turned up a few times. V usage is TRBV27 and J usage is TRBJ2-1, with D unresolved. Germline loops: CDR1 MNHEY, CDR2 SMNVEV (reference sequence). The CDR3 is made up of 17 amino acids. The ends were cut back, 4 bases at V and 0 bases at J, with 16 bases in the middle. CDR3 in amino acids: CASSYPPGSGSYNEQFF. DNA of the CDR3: TGTGCCAGCAGTTACCCCCCGGGCTCTGGCTCCTACAATGAGCAGTTCTTC.

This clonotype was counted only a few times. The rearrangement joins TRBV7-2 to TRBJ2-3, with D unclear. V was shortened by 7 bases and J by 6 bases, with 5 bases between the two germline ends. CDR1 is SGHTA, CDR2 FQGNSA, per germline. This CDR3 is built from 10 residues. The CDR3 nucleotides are TGTGCCAGCATACGGGATACGCAGTATTTT. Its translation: CASIRDTQYF.